This T cell receptor (beta chain) was retrieved from a study of radiation and T cells in renal cell carcinoma. Sequencing was performed with immunoSEQ multiplex PCR; in TCRdb, only in-frame clones are kept and a portion is missing. The sample holds about 25,000 clones; 55% to 70% are singletons and the top ten take about 22%. Treatment denoted: treatment-naive control, cytoreductive nephrectomy. CDR1 and CDR2 from the germline V gene are ENHRY and SYGVKD. Trimming removed 6 bases from V and 5 bases from J; junction bases left unmatched: 13. The CDR3 consists of 16 residues. The specimen comprised tumor tissue, sampled from a patient whose treatment was nephrectomy without radiotherapy. This chain links TRBV10-3 with TRBJ2-3, with 8 bases lining up with TRBD2. This TCR was recovered from a man aged 35-49 years with renal cell carcinoma. CDR3: CAIRKTSGPTGDTQYF. CDR3 in DNA: TGTGCCATCAGAAAAACTAGCGGTCCTACCGGAGATACGCAGTATTTT.